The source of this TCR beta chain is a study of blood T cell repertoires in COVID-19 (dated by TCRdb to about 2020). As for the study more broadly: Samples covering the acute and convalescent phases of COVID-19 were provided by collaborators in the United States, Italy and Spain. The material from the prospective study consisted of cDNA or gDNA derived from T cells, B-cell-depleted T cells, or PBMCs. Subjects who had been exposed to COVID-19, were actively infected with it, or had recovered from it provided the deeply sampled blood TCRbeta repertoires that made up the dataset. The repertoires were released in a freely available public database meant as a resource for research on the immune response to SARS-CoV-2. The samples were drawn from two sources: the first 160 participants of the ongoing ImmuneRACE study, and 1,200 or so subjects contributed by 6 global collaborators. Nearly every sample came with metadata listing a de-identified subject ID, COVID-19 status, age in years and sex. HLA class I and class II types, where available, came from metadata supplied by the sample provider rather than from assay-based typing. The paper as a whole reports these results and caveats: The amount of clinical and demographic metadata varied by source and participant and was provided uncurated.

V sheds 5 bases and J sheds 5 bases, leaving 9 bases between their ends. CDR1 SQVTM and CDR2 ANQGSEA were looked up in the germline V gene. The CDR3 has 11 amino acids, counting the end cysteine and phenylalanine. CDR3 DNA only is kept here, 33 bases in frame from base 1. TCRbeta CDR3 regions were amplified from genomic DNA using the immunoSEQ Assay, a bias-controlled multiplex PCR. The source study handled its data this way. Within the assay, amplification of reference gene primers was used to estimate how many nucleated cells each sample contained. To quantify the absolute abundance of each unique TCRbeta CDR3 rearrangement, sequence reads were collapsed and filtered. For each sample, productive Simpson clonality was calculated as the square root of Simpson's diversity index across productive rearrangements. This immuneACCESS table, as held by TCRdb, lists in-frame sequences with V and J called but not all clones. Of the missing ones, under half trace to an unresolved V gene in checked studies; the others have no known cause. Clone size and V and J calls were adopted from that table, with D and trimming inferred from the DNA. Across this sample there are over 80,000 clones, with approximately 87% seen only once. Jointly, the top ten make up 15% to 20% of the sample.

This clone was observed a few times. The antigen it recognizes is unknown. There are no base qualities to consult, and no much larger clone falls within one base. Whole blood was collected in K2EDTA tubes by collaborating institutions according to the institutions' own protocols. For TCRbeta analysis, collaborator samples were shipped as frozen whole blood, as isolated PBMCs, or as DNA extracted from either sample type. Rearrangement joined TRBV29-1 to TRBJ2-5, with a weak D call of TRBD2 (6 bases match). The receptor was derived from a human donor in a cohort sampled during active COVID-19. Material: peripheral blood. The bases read TGCAGCGTTCTAGGAGGGGAGACCCAGTACTTC. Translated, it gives CSVLGGETQYF.